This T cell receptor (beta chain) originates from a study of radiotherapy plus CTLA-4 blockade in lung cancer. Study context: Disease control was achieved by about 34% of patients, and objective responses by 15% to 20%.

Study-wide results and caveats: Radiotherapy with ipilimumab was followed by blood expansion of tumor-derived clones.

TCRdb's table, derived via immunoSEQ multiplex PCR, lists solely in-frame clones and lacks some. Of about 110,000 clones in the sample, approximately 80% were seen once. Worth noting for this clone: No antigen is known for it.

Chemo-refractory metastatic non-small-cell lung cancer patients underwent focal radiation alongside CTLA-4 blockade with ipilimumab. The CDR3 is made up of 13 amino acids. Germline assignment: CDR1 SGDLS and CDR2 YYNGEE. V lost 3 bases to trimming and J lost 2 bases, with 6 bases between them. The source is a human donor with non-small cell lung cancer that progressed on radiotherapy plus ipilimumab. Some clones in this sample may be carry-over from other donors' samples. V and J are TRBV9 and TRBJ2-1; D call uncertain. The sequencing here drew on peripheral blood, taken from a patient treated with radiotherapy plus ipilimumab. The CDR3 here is CASSGRTYNEQFF. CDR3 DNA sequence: TGTGCCAGCAGCGGAAGGACCTACAATGAGCAGTTCTTC.